The 25 T cell receptor beta chains below were found in one sample sequenced in a study of long-term antiretroviral therapy in people with HIV. Researchers report immunoSEQ v3.0 was run at survey level. Repertoires were generated with immunoSEQ multiplex PCR, while TCRdb's copy carries only in-frame clones and drops some. This sample carries around 28,000 clones, around 85% of them seen once, and the ten largest clones take under 9.5%. Specimen: unsorted PBMCs, collected 2.3 years after starting antiretroviral therapy. Every receptor here comes from a man in his forties or fifties with HIV.

The chain is built from TRBV13 and TRBJ2-1; D may correspond to TRBD1 or TRBD2 (5 bases each). This CDR3 region has 17 residues. The V gene's germline CDR1 is PRHDT and CDR2 FYEKMQ (reference sequence). V lost 1 base, J lost 6 bases, and 19 bases lay in between. CDR3 amino acids: CASSLVKGRGAINEQFF. The CDR3 DNA sequence: TGTGCCAGCAGCTTAGTTAAAGGGAGAGGGGCGATCAATGAGCAGTTCTTC.

This clone turned up a few times. The chain recombines TRBV7-2 with TRBJ2-7, with D tentatively TRBD2 (6 bases). The germline V gene has CDR1 SGHTA and CDR2 FQGNSA. With 5 bases removed from V and 5 bases from J, the gap between germline ends came to 13 bases. The CDR3 totals 13 residues. CDR3 sequence (DNA): TGTGCCAGCAGCACCTCTAGCGCCAACGAGCAGTACTTC. Amino acids: CASSTSSANEQYF.

V is TRBV7-9 and J is TRBJ1-1; weak D call: TRBD1 (5 bases). The CDR3 spans 13 residues. V shed 5 bases and J shed 6 bases, with 13 bases lying between them. Germline lookup yields CDR1 SEHNR and CDR2 FQNEAQ (reference sequence). The CDR3 DNA is TGTGCCAGCAGCCTCGGGACCGCACCTGAAGCTTTCTTT. Residues: CASSLGTAPEAFF. The full variable domain, rest sourced from reference TRBV7-9 and TRBJ1-1, is DTGVSQNPRHKITKRGQNVTFRCDPISEHNRLYWYRQTLGQGPEFLTYFQNEAQLEKSRLLSDRFSAERPKGSFSTLEIQRTEQGDSAMYLCASSLGTAPEAFFGQGTRLTVV.

The rearrangement joins TRBV2 to TRBJ1-2, with D unclear. Trimming removed 5 bases from V and 5 bases from J, with 18 bases in between. The CDR3 contains 15 residues. Germline loops: CDR1 SNHLY, CDR2 FYNNEI. CDR3: CASSPGSLAGYGYTF. The DNA for the CDR3 is TGTGCCAGCAGTCCCGGGAGTTTAGCGGGGTATGGCTACACCTTC. The complete variable domain, with remaining parts taken from reference TRBV2 and TRBJ1-2, reads EPEVTQTPSHQVTQMGQEVILRCVPISNHLYFYWYRQILGQKVEFLVSFYNNEISEKSEIFDDQFSVERPDGSNFTLKIRSTKLEDSAMYFCASSPGSLAGYGYTFGSGTRLTVV.

This chain connects TRBV5-8 to TRBJ2-3; 12 bases fit TRBD2. Trimming cost V 5 bases and J 10 bases; bases outside gene matches: 8. CDR1 is SGHTS and CDR2 is YDEGEE in the germline V gene. There are 14 residues in the CDR3. The CDR3 sequence is CASSIRTSGDAQYF. The DNA for the CDR3 is TGTGCCAGCAGTATCCGGACTAGCGGGGATGCGCAGTATTTT.

J is TRBJ2-2 and V is TRBV15; D unresolved. V was trimmed by 0 bases and J by 3 bases, leaving 8 bases between them. Germline CDR1 LNHNV, CDR2 YYDKDF (reference sequence). The CDR3 loop spans 15 amino acids. The CDR3 loop reads CATSREGPYTGELFF. CDR3 nucleotide sequence: TGTGCCACCAGCAGAGAAGGACCTTACACCGGGGAGCTGTTTTTT.

This chain connects TRBV6-5 to TRBJ2-5; perhaps D is TRBD1 or TRBD2 (6 bases each). Germline lookup yields CDR1 MNHEY and CDR2 SVGAGI. The CDR3 spans 14 residues. V was cut by 2 bases and J by 5 bases, with 12 bases left in between. CDR3 residues: CASSYKGGSETQYF. For the CDR3, the DNA is TGTGCCAGCAGTTACAAGGGGGGCAGTGAGACCCAGTACTTC.

This clone was found a few times. V is TRBV19 and J is TRBJ1-2, with D tentatively TRBD1 (6 bases). The CDR3 runs to 13 residues. Germline CDR1 and CDR2: LNHDA and SQIVND (reference sequence). The V end was cut by 9 bases, the J end by 2 bases, with 13 bases between. CDR3 protein: CASSDRQNYGYTF. The CDR3 DNA is TGTGCCAGCTCGGACAGACAAAACTATGGCTACACCTTC.

This chain uses TRBV2 with TRBJ1-2; D not certain. The CDR3 totals 15 residues. The germline CDR1 and CDR2 sequences are SNHLY and FYNNEI. Trimming pared 4 bases from V and 0 bases from J, leaving 12 bases between. CDR3 nucleotides: TGTGCCAGCAGTGTTGGGCAGATCGCTAACTATGGCTACACCTTC. It specifies CASSVGQIANYGYTF.

The chain carries TRBV13 and TRBJ2-7, with 7 bases fitting TRBD2. The CDR3 sequence is 17 residues long. CDR1 is PRHDT, CDR2 FYEKMQ, per germline (reference sequence). J lost 1 base, V lost 4 bases, and 13 bases had no gene match. This CDR3 is CASSSQGERGSSYEQYF. In DNA, the CDR3 is TGTGCCAGCAGCTCCCAGGGTGAGCGGGGATCTTCCTACGAGCAGTACTTC.

The genes are TRBV5-4 and TRBJ1-3; 12 bases fit TRBD1. The CDR3 is made up of 17 amino acids. Germline loops: CDR1 SGHNT, CDR2 YYREEE (reference sequence). Trimming at V came to 3 bases and at J to 4 bases, leaving 8 bases not matched to a gene. The CDR3: CASSSGTGGVGGNTIYF. The CDR3 DNA reads TGTGCCAGCAGCTCCGGGACAGGGGGCGTCGGAGGAAACACCATATATTTT.

The gene calls are TRBV7-6 and TRBJ1-3; no firm D call. The length of the CDR3 is 14 residues. V shed 2 bases and J shed 4 bases, with 9 bases lying between them. Germline V CDR1 and CDR2: SGHVS, FNYEAQ. The CDR3 bases are TGTGCCAGCAGCTTAAATCAGCGGGGAAACACCATATATTTT. It codes for CASSLNQRGNTIYF.

The chain combines TRBV18 with TRBJ1-2, with a tentative D call TRBD1 (6 bases). This CDR3 has 20 residues. Trimming took 4 bases from V and 1 from J, leaving 28 bases between them. Germline V CDR1 and CDR2: KGHSH, LQKENI. The CDR3 nucleotides read TGTGCCAGCTCACTAAATCCGGGGGGCGCCCGGCCGGTTTTTAACTATGGCTACACCTTC. Amino acids: CASSLNPGGARPVFNYGYTF.

V is TRBV6-1 and J is TRBJ2-7, with D maybe TRBD1 (5 bases). This CDR3 contains 15 residues. The germline V gene has CDR1 MNHNS and CDR2 SASEGT. Trimming took off 2 bases at V and 4 bases at J, with 15 bases between the two ends. CDR3 loop: CASSESWGLGYEQYF. The CDR3 DNA is TGTGCCAGCAGTGAATCGTGGGGCTTGGGGTACGAGCAGTACTTC.

J is TRBJ1-5 and V is TRBV10-3; D is unclear. The CDR3 totals 14 residues. The V end was cut by 2 bases, the J end by 2 bases, with 7 bases between. Germline V gene sequence: CDR1 ENHRY, CDR2 SYGVKD. The chain's CDR3 is CAISEVEGNQPQHF. The CDR3 bases are TGTGCCATCAGTGAGGTGGAGGGCAATCAGCCCCAGCATTTT.

This chain uses TRBV5-6 with TRBJ1-4, with TRBD1 matching 8 bases. In germline, CDR1 is SGHDT, CDR2 YYEEEE. J gave up 1 base and V 2 bases, and 4 bases lay outside the gene matches. The CDR3 is 16 residues long. The CDR3 region has the DNA TGTGCCAGCAGCTTCACCACAGGGGGAACTAATGAAAAACTGTTTTTT. Its translation is CASSFTTGGTNEKLFF.

CDR3 nucleotides: TGTGCCAGCAGTGAAAAATCGCTAATCAGCTCCTACAATGAGCAGTTCTTC. Protein sequence: CASSEKSLISSYNEQFF. This chain links TRBV6-1 with TRBJ2-1, with unresolved D. Germline V gives CDR1 MNHNS, CDR2 SASEGT. V was trimmed by 2 bases and J by 0 bases, leaving 14 bases between them. The CDR3 spans 17 residues.

The rearrangement links TRBV30 to TRBJ2-1; D may be TRBD1 (6 bases). CDR1 is GTSNPN, CDR2 SVGIG, per germline (reference sequence). The CDR3 sequence is 15 residues long. The V and J ends lost 0 bases and 2 bases respectively, with 11 bases between them. Written as DNA, the CDR3 is TGTGCCTGGAGTGTACTAGGGGGAGCCTACAATGAGCAGTTCTTC. Its protein product is CAWSVLGGAYNEQFF.

The V and J genes are TRBV29-1 and TRBJ2-1; D gene ambiguous. CDR1 and CDR2 (germline): SQVTM, ANQGSEA. The CDR3 length is 10 residues. V dropped 4 bases and J dropped 10 bases, with 8 bases sitting between them. The CDR3 DNA sequence: TGCAGCGTTGTCGTGACCGAGCAGTTCTTC. Its translation: CSVVVTEQFF.

V and J are TRBV7-2 and TRBJ2-5, with TRBD1 as a possible D gene (8 bases). There are 16 residues in the CDR3. The germline V and J ends were trimmed by 4 bases and 5 bases, with 20 bases remaining between them. The germline gives CDR1 SGHTA, CDR2 FQGNSA. CDR3 coding DNA: TGTGCCAGCAGCTCCTATCGGACAGGGAGGGACGAGACCCAGTACTTC. The encoded protein is CASSSYRTGRDETQYF. Full variable domain (missing parts from reference TRBV7-2 and TRBJ2-5): GAGVSQSPSNKVTEKGKDVELRCDPISGHTALYWYRQSLGQGLEFLIYFQGNSAPDKSGLPSDRFSAERTGGSVSTLTIQRTQQEDSAVYLCASSSYRTGRDETQYFGPGTRLLVL.

The CDR3 DNA reads as TGTGCCAGCAGTTACTTTAAGGGATACGAGCAGTACTTC. This gives the protein CASSYFKGYEQYF. The gene calls are TRBV6-5 and TRBJ2-7, with D hard to call. The germline V gene encodes CDR1 MNHEY and CDR2 SVGAGI. V gave up 1 base and J gave up 4 bases, with 8 bases separating them. The CDR3 is made up of 13 amino acids.

V and J are TRBV6-6 and TRBJ1-3; tentative D call: TRBD1 (5 bases). CDR1 is MNHNY and CDR2 is SVGAGI in the germline V gene (reference sequence). The CDR3 spans 14 residues. V lost 9 bases and J lost 3, with 15 bases in between. The CDR3 bases are TGTGCCAGTAGCCTGACAGAGAGTGGAAACACCATATATTTT. This codes for CASSLTESGNTIYF.

The J gene is TRBJ1-2, the V gene TRBV11-3, with 8 bases identical to TRBD1. The germline gives CDR1 SGHNT, CDR2 YENEEA. The CDR3 extends over 14 amino acids. Trimming took 2 bases from V and 5 from J; bases not matched to a gene: 4. CDR3 DNA: TGTGCCAGCAGCTTACTAGACAGGGGTTATGGCTACACCTTC. Its protein product is CASSLLDRGYGYTF. The entire variable domain, with the rest obtained from reference TRBV11-3 and TRBJ1-2, is as follows: EAGVVQSPRYKIIEKKQPVAFWCNPISGHNTLYWYLQNLGQGPELLIRYENEEAVDDSQLPKDRFSAERLKGVDSTLKIQPAELGDSAVYLCASSLLDRGYGYTFGSGTRLTVV.

The rearrangement uses TRBV9 and TRBJ2-3; D assignment may be TRBD1 or TRBD2 (5 bases each). The CDR3 length is 13 residues. Germline loops: CDR1 SGDLS, CDR2 YYNGEE. V lost 5 bases and J 7 bases, leaving 14 bases between the germline ends. The CDR3 DNA sequence: TGTGCCAGCAGGGGACCGGACGAGAATACGCAGTATTTT. Amino acids: CASRGPDENTQYF. Combining the CDR3 with reference TRBV9 and TRBJ2-3 gives the whole variable domain DSGVTQTPKHLITATGQRVTLRCSPRSGDLSVYWYQQSLDQGLQFLIQYYNGEERAKGNILERFSAQQFPDLHSELNLSSLELGDSALYFCASRGPDENTQYFGPGTRLTVL.

This clone has a handful of counts. This chain links TRBV5-1 with TRBJ2-7; 7 bases agree with TRBD2. The trim removed 4 bases at V and 0 bases at J, leaving 10 bases unmatched. Germline CDR1 SGHRS, CDR2 YFSETQ. The CDR3 runs to 16 residues. The CDR3 loop reads CASSGGDRETSYEQYF. CDR3 in DNA: TGCGCCAGCAGCGGGGGGGACCGTGAAACCTCCTACGAGCAGTACTTC.